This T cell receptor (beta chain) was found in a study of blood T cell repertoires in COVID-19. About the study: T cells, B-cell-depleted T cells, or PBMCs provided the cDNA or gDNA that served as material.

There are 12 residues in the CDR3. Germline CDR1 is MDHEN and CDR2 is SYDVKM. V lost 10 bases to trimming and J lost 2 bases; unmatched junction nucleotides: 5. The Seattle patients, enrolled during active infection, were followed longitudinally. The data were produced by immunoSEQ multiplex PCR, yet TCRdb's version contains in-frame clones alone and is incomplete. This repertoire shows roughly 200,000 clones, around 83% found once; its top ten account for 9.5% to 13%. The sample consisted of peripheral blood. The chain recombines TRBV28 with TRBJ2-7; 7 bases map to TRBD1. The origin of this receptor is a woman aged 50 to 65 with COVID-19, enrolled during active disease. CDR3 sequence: CATSGQTYEQYV. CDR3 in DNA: TGTGCCACCTCGGGACAGACCTACGAGCAGTACGTC.